What follows describes a single T cell receptor beta chain. This entry belongs to a study of blood T cell repertoires in COVID-19. Study overall: T cells, B-cell-depleted T cells, or PBMCs provided the cDNA or gDNA that served as material.

Produced via immunoSEQ multiplex PCR; TCRdb's table is partial and in-frame only. This sample has 130,000 or so clones; about four fifths occur once, and the top ten carry 15% to 20%. The ends lost 0 bases at V and 2 bases at J; junction bases unmatched: 5. Per the germline V gene, CDR1 is SGHDT and CDR2 is YYEEEE. This CDR3 region has 15 residues. This chain joins TRBV5-6 and TRBJ2-7, with TRBD1 identical over 7 bases. The sample taken for sequencing was peripheral blood. This TCR was sampled from a man aged 55 to 70 with active or convalescent COVID-19. CDR3 bases: TGTGCCAGCAGCTTGGCCCAGGGGGTTCCCTACGAGCAGTACTTC. Translation gives CASSLAQGVPYEQYF.